This entry lists 14 T cell receptor beta chains sequenced from one sample in a study of blood T cell repertoires in COVID-19. Libraries were prepared by immunoSEQ multiplex PCR; TCRdb keeps only in-frame clonotypes and omits some of them. The sample records approximately 290,000 clones, roughly 89% being singletons. The material sequenced was PBMCs or T cells enriched from blood (not recorded which). The receptor set was obtained from a woman younger than 30 with acute COVID-19.

The rearrangement links TRBV15 to TRBJ2-6, with a possible D match to TRBD2 (5 bases). Per germline, CDR1 LNHNV and CDR2 YYDKDF (reference sequence). Trimming shortened V by 0 bases and J by 4 bases, and 7 bases separated the two germline ends. This CDR3 has 15 amino acids. The CDR3 DNA follows: TGTGCCACCAGCAGAGATCTAGCAGGGGCCAACGTCCTGACTTTC. The encoded protein is CATSRDLAGANVLTF.

The chain links TRBV24-1 to TRBJ1-5; 9 nucleotides agree with TRBD1. The CDR3 covers 18 residues. With 4 bases clipped from V and 1 base from J, the junction kept 10 bases outside the gene matches. Germline V gene lookup returns CDR1 KGHDR and CDR2 SFDVKD. The CDR3 region is CATSDPRQGEVSNQPQHF. The CDR3 DNA is TGTGCCACCAGTGACCCCCGACAGGGGGAGGTGAGCAATCAGCCCCAGCATTTT.

The chain carries TRBV28 and TRBJ1-2; the D is unclear. The length of the CDR3 is 13 residues. In germline, CDR1 is MDHEN, CDR2 SYDVKM. Between the trimmed V and J ends, which lost 6 bases and 5 bases, there was a span of 13 bases. For the CDR3, the DNA is TGTGCCAGCAGGCAAGCCAATGATTATGGCTACACCTTC. Protein: CASRQANDYGYTF.

The chain combines TRBV7-2 with TRBJ2-7, with D unresolved. The CDR3 runs 15 residues. V was clipped by 1 base and J by 4 bases, with 14 bases between them. The germline V gene has CDR1 SGHTA and CDR2 FQGNSA. The CDR3 DNA reads as TGTGCCAGCAGCTTAGGGGTCGAGGTGGAATACGAGCAGTACTTC. This sequence encodes CASSLGVEVEYEQYF.

The V and J genes are TRBV19 and TRBJ1-6; a possible D gene is TRBD1 (5 bases). From germline, CDR1 is LNHDA and CDR2 SQIVND (reference sequence). The CDR3 length is 17 residues. The germline V and J ends were trimmed by 3 bases and 7 bases, with 19 bases remaining between them. The DNA for the CDR3 is TGTGCCAGTAGTATCGAGGAAGGCGGGGCTCGGAATTCACCCCTCCACTTT. Its translation: CASSIEEGGARNSPLHF. Full variable domain (missing parts from reference TRBV19 and TRBJ1-6): DGGITQSPKYLFRKEGQNVTLSCEQNLNHDAMYWYRQDPGQGLRLIYYSQIVNDFQKGDIAEGYSVSREKKESFPLTVTSAQKNPTAFYLCASSIEEGGARNSPLHFGNGTRLTVT.

J is TRBJ2-6 and V is TRBV12-5; no firm D call. The CDR3 runs 16 residues. V was pared by 0 bases and J by 0 bases, with 6 bases between. Germline V lookup: CDR1 LGHNT, CDR2 FRNRAP. As DNA, the CDR3 is TGTGCTAGTGGTTTGGTACGAGTCTCTGGGGCCAACGTCCTGACTTTC. Protein: CASGLVRVSGANVLTF. The full variable domain, its missing parts supplied by reference TRBV12-5 and TRBJ2-6, is DARVTQTPRHKVTEMGQEVTMRCQPILGHNTVFWYRQTMMQGLELLAYFRNRAPLDDSGMPKDRFSAEMPDATLATLKIQPSEPRDSAVYFCASGLVRVSGANVLTFGAGSRLTVL.

The chain employs TRBV7-2 and TRBJ2-7, with a tentative D call TRBD2 (6 bases). Trimming cost V 5 bases and J 4 bases, with 15 bases left between them. The length of the CDR3 is 14 residues. Germline CDR1 SGHTA, CDR2 FQGNSA. The CDR3 DNA sequence: TGTGCCAGCAGCCCGGTAGGACTACAGTACGAGCAGTACTTC. This translates into CASSPVGLQYEQYF.

This clone occurred once. V and J are TRBV11-3 and TRBJ1-1; D not resolved. Germline CDR1 is SGHNT and CDR2 is YENEEA. This CDR3 is built from 13 residues. The V gene lost 0 bases and the J gene lost 4 bases, with 6 bases spanning the gap. DNA of the CDR3: TGTGCCAGCAGCTTAGAGGCGGGCACTGAAGCTTTCTTT. It translates to CASSLEAGTEAFF.

The CDR3 DNA sequence: TGTGCCACCACAGCAAGAGAGAACACTGAAGCTTTCTTT. It yields the protein CATTARENTEAFF. The rearrangement joins TRBV12-3 or TRBV12-4 to TRBJ1-1; D ambiguous. The CDR3 totals 13 residues. The V and J ends lost 10 bases and 1 base respectively, with 13 bases between them.

The chain is built from TRBV11-1 and TRBJ2-7; D might be TRBD2 (5 bases). There are 14 residues in the CDR3. Trimming took off 3 bases at V and 2 bases at J, with 11 bases between the two ends. The germline V gene has CDR1 SGHAT and CDR2 FQDESV (reference sequence). CDR3 amino acids: CASSFGAEPYEQYF. The CDR3 region has the DNA TGTGCCAGCAGCTTCGGAGCGGAACCCTACGAGCAGTACTTC.

This sequence joins TRBV18 and TRBJ2-1; 10 positions match TRBD2. The CDR3 contains 14 residues. CDR1 and CDR2 from the germline V gene are KGHSH and LQKENI. V dropped 3 bases and J dropped 10; count of bases not matched to a gene: 6. CDR3 sequence: CASSPQREGTEQFF. In DNA, the CDR3 is TGTGCCAGCTCACCCCAGCGGGAGGGCACGGAGCAGTTCTTC.

This sequence joins TRBV7-3 and TRBJ2-5; 7 bases line up with TRBD2. CDR1 and CDR2 from the germline V gene are SGHTA and FQGTGA. J lost 2 bases, V lost 6 bases, and 6 bases had no gene match. The CDR3 has 14 amino acids. The CDR3 nucleotides are TGTGCCAGCAGTACCGTGGGGGGGCAAGAGACCCAGTACTTC. Protein sequence: CASSTVGGQETQYF.

V and J are TRBV5-1 and TRBJ2-5; perhaps TRBD2 as D (6 bases). The V end was cut by 4 bases, the J end by 5 bases, with 18 bases between. The germline CDR1 and CDR2 sequences are SGHRS and YFSETQ. This CDR3 has 15 residues. CDR3 in DNA: TGCGCCAGCAGCCCGGTGGGTTCTGGGGGGGAGACCCAGTACTTC. Protein sequence: CASSPVGSGGETQYF.

This clone was seen just once. This chain links TRBV28 with TRBJ2-7, with a tentative D call TRBD2 (6 bases). CDR3 size: 14 residues. Trimming shortened V by 8 bases and J by 3 bases, and 17 bases separated the two germline ends. CDR1 is MDHEN and CDR2 is SYDVKM in the germline V gene. The CDR3: CASHLGGSHYEQYF. The DNA for the CDR3 is TGTGCCAGCCACTTGGGGGGTTCCCACTACGAGCAGTACTTC.